A single sample gave rise to the 32 T cell receptor beta chains below, sequenced in a study of early T cells in non-severe SARS-CoV-2 infection. TCRdb passed the 5' RACE reads through MiXCR, listing each CDR3 protein once. The table records some 100,000 distinct CDR3 sequences, around 15% of them present only once. The source material was whole blood. The receptors were gathered from an adult who was a healthcare worker with PCR-confirmed SARS-CoV-2 infection or an uninfected control (not recorded which).

This clonotype was counted at least ten times. The chain is built from TRBV2 and TRBJ1-1; D is uncertain. Per the germline V gene, CDR1 is SNHLY and CDR2 is FYNNEI. This CDR3 region has 14 residues. Between the trimmed V and J ends, which lost 7 bases and 1 base, there was a span of 13 bases. CDR3 nucleotide sequence: TGTGCCAGCATCGAGGAGGGATCGAACACTGAAGCTTTCTTT. As protein: CASIEEGSNTEAFF.

The chain employs TRBV19 and TRBJ1-5, with 11 nucleotides matching TRBD1. This CDR3 is built from 15 residues. Per germline, CDR1 LNHDA and CDR2 SQIVND (reference sequence). Losses at the gene ends were 6 bases for V and 1 base for J; bases not matched to a gene: 2. The CDR3, as DNA: TGTGCCAGTAGATGGGACAGGGGGAGCAATCAGCCCCAGCATTTT. Residues: CASRWDRGSNQPQHF.

The sample holds a few counts of this clonotype. V is TRBV21-1 and J is TRBJ2-2; TRBD1 reflects the table's D call only, with no check against the DNA. TRBV21-1 is annotated as a pseudogene. This CDR3 contains 14 residues. CDR3 sequence: CASSKRSGTGELFF. For the CDR3, the DNA is TGTGCCAGCAGCAAAAGGTCCGGGACCGGGGAGCTGTTTTTT.

Only one count was recorded for this clonotype. The chain joins TRBV27 to TRBJ2-4; 15 nucleotides line up with TRBD2. J gave up 3 bases and V 6 bases, and 9 bases lay outside the gene matches. The V gene's germline CDR1 is MNHEY and CDR2 SMNVEV (reference sequence). This CDR3 has 18 amino acids. CDR3 in amino acids: CASSRTSGGAGGKNIQYF. CDR3 nucleotide sequence: TGTGCCAGCAGCCGGACTAGCGGGGGGGCTGGCGGCAAAAACATTCAGTACTTC.

CDR3: CSASRGTNEKLFF. Written as DNA, the CDR3 is TGCAGTGCTTCGCGGGGGACGAATGAAAAACTGTTTTTT. The chain has TRBV20-1 and TRBJ1-4; maybe TRBD1 (5 bases). CDR1 is DFQATT, CDR2 SNEGSKA, per germline (reference sequence). The CDR3 loop spans 13 amino acids. V dropped 5 bases and J dropped 5 bases, with 12 bases sitting between them.

This clonotype has only a few counts. V gene TRBV5-1 combines with J gene TRBJ1-1, with 7 bases aligning to TRBD1. V was clipped by 4 bases and J by 1 base; unmatched bases: 4. Germline values: CDR1 SGHRS, CDR2 YFSETQ. The CDR3 runs 14 residues. CDR3 in amino acids: CASSVGQPNTEAFF. DNA of the CDR3: TGCGCCAGCAGCGTGGGACAGCCGAACACTGAAGCTTTCTTT.

This chain's CDR3 is CASSVAVSQPQHF. In DNA form, the CDR3 reads TGTGCCAGCAGTGTAGCAGTATCTCAGCCCCAGCATTTT. This chain uses TRBV6-1 with TRBJ1-5; D gene ambiguous. Trimming removed 4 bases at V and 6 bases at J, with 10 bases between. The CDR3 is 13 residues long. Germline CDR1 reads MNHNS; CDR2 reads SASEGT.

The chain uses TRBV4-1 and TRBJ1-2, with a weak D call TRBD1 (5 bases). The CDR3 contains 15 residues. Germline CDR1 reads MGHRA; CDR2 reads YSYEKL. The V gene lost 3 bases and the J gene lost 7 bases, with 18 bases spanning the gap. This CDR3 is CASSQQTVGRVGYTF. The DNA of the CDR3 is TGCGCCAGCAGCCAGCAAACAGTGGGGCGCGTTGGCTACACCTTC.

The chain recombines TRBV18 with TRBJ1-5; possible D gene TRBD1, 5 bases. The germline V gene encodes CDR1 KGHSH and CDR2 LQKENI. V was shortened by 6 bases and J by 0 bases, with 12 bases between the two germline ends. The CDR3 runs to 15 residues. CDR3 in DNA: TGTGCCAGCTCCCCCGGGACGGATAGCAATCAGCCCCAGCATTTT. Its translation: CASSPGTDSNQPQHF.

This clonotype has ten or more counts. V and J are TRBV4-1 and TRBJ2-2; D remains ambiguous. V lost 1 base to trimming and J lost 6 bases, with 6 bases between them. This CDR3 region has 13 residues. The germline V gene has CDR1 MGHRA and CDR2 YSYEKL. The CDR3: CASSQAGSGELFF. DNA of the CDR3: TGCGCCAGCAGCCAAGCTGGGTCCGGGGAGCTGTTTTTT.

The chain combines TRBV19 with TRBJ1-5; the D gene is possibly TRBD1 (6 bases). The germline V gene encodes CDR1 LNHDA and CDR2 SQIVND (reference sequence). The CDR3 is 16 residues long. V was shortened by 3 bases and J by 0 bases, with 12 bases between the two germline ends. The DNA for the CDR3 is TGTGCCAGTAGTATCCAGGGGACCTATAGCAATCAGCCCCAGCATTTT. Translating it yields CASSIQGTYSNQPQHF.

This clonotype was counted a few times. The chain has TRBV5-6 and TRBJ2-3; D ambiguous. Germline V gene sequence: CDR1 SGHDT, CDR2 YYEEEE. Between the trimmed V and J ends, which lost 1 base and 6 bases, there was a span of 9 bases. CDR3 length: 13 amino acids. The CDR3 loop reads CASSLSLQDTQYF. The CDR3 nucleotides read TGTGCCAGCAGCTTGAGCCTGCAGGATACGCAGTATTTT.

In its sample, this clonotype was seen a few times. V and J are TRBV19 and TRBJ1-1, with a possible D match to TRBD1 (5 bases). CDR3 length equals 12 residues. The V gene lost 1 base and the J gene lost 11 bases, with 11 bases spanning the gap. The germline gives CDR1 LNHDA, CDR2 SQIVND (reference sequence). CDR3 sequence: CASSIGDSTAFF. The DNA of the CDR3 is TGTGCCAGTAGTATAGGGGACTCTACTGCTTTCTTT.

This clonotype was seen repeatedly, ten times or more. The chain joins TRBV28 to TRBJ2-5; 9 bases are shared with TRBD2. V was pared by 6 bases and J by 0 bases, with 8 bases of the junction left unmatched. The CDR3 is made up of 16 amino acids. Germline CDR1 reads MDHEN; CDR2 reads SYDVKM. The chain's CDR3 is CASSGSSSGDQETQYF. CDR3 in DNA: TGTGCCAGCAGCGGATCATCTAGCGGGGACCAAGAGACCCAGTACTTC. Using reference TRBV28 and TRBJ2-5 for the parts outside the CDR3, the full variable domain is DVKVTQSSRYLVKRTGEKVFLECVQDMDHENMFWYRQDPGLGLRLIYFSYDVKMKEKGDIPEGYSVSREKKERFSLILESASTNQTSMYLCASSGSSSGDQETQYFGPGTRLLVL.

The chain joins TRBV11-1 to TRBJ2-3; 7 bases align to TRBD2. The CDR3 has 15 amino acids. V shed 1 base and J 2 bases; nucleotides not matched to a gene: 3. Per germline, CDR1 SGHAT and CDR2 FQDESV (reference sequence). The DNA of the CDR3 is TGTGCCAGCAGCTTAGGACTAGCTCACACAGATACGCAGTATTTT. Translated: CASSLGLAHTDTQYF.

This clonotype showed up just a few times. The chain carries TRBV4-1 and TRBJ1-1; no firm D call. Trimming took 7 bases from V and 1 from J, leaving 13 bases between them. This CDR3 comprises 14 residues. From germline, CDR1 is MGHRA and CDR2 YSYEKL. This chain's CDR3 is CASNVNPGNTEAFF. The CDR3 coding sequence is TGCGCCAGCAACGTGAATCCGGGGAACACTGAAGCTTTCTTT.

V is TRBV7-2 and J is TRBJ2-5; D perhaps matches TRBD2 (6 bases). Germline CDR1 reads SGHTA; CDR2 reads FQGNSA. The V end lost 2 bases, the J end lost 5 bases, and 15 bases lay between the germline ends. This CDR3 is 15 amino acids long. CDR3 sequence: CASSLPGLQAETQYF. In DNA form, the CDR3 reads TGTGCCAGCAGCTTACCGGGACTCCAGGCGGAGACCCAGTACTTC.

This clonotype showed up just a few times. The genes are TRBV30 and TRBJ1-6; the D gene is possibly TRBD1 (6 bases). The V gene lost 3 bases and the J gene lost 4 bases, with 13 bases spanning the gap. Germline V gene data show CDR1 as GTSNPN and CDR2 as SVGIG (reference sequence). This CDR3 has 15 residues. The CDR3, as DNA: TGTGCCTGGAGAGGGGGTGGGCAGTATAATTCACCCCTCCACTTT. Translation gives CAWRGGGQYNSPLHF.

There are many counts of this clonotype. This chain links TRBV12-3 or TRBV12-4 with TRBJ1-6, with D hard to call. There are 15 residues in the CDR3. Trimming left V 6 bases short and J 3 bases short, with 12 bases between. The CDR3 is CASRDDGNYNSPLHF. The DNA for the CDR3 is TGTGCCAGCAGAGACGACGGGAACTATAATTCACCCCTCCACTTT.

This clonotype was found a few times. V gene TRBV30 combines with J gene TRBJ1-4; 8 bases align to TRBD1. With V trimmed by 2 bases and J by 7 bases, 15 bases remained unmatched. There are 17 residues in the CDR3. Germline V CDR1 and CDR2: GTSNPN, SVGIG (reference sequence). The chain's CDR3 is CAWSTYRFGGTGEKLFF. The CDR3 DNA reads as TGTGCCTGGAGTACTTACCGCTTCGGGGGGACAGGTGAAAAACTGTTTTTT.

The chain couples TRBV7-2 to TRBJ2-5; the D is unclear. The germline gives CDR1 SGHTA, CDR2 FQGNSA. Between the trimmed V and J ends, which lost 0 bases and 5 bases, there was a span of 7 bases. CDR3 size: 13 residues. CDR3 loop: CASSLAQLETQYF. The CDR3 DNA sequence: TGTGCCAGCAGCTTAGCGCAATTGGAGACCCAGTACTTC.

The V gene is TRBV7-8, the J gene TRBJ1-3; no definite D call. The CDR3 sequence is 13 residues long. V was clipped by 5 bases and J by 6 bases, with 11 bases between them. Germline CDR1 SGHVS, CDR2 FQNEAQ. In DNA form, the CDR3 reads TGTGCCAGCAGCCCCCTAGAAGAAAACACCATATATTTT. Amino acids: CASSPLEENTIYF.

The rearrangement uses TRBV5-1 and TRBJ2-5; 7 bases fit TRBD1. Germline loops: CDR1 SGHRS, CDR2 YFSETQ. V shed 4 bases, J shed 5 bases, and the junction held 8 bases outside the gene matches. CDR3 length: 14 residues. The chain's CDR3 is CASSHTGVRETQYF. The DNA of the CDR3 is TGCGCCAGCAGCCATACAGGGGTACGGGAGACCCAGTACTTC.

The chain carries TRBV10-3 and TRBJ1-3; no clear D gene. This CDR3 region has 13 residues. Per germline, CDR1 ENHRY and CDR2 SYGVKD. The V gene lost 6 bases and the J gene lost 4 bases, with 10 bases spanning the gap. CDR3 nucleotide sequence: TGTGCCATCAGGGGAATATCGGGAAACACCATATATTTT. Protein sequence: CAIRGISGNTIYF.

This clonotype was recorded a few times. The chain links TRBV20-1 to TRBJ2-1; 8 bases are a match to TRBD2. This CDR3 is built from 14 residues. Germline loops: CDR1 DFQATT, CDR2 SNEGSKA (reference sequence). J gave up 2 bases and V 7 bases, and 7 bases lay outside the gene matches. CDR3 DNA sequence: TGCAGTGGCCCTCGGGGGGGCCCCTACAATGAGCAGTTCTTC. Protein: CSGPRGGPYNEQFF.

The V call is TRBV10-2, the J call TRBJ1-1; D is perhaps TRBD1 (6 bases). V was clipped by 6 bases and J by 2 bases, with 16 bases between them. This CDR3 has 15 amino acids. Germline V gene data show CDR1 as WSHSY and CDR2 as SAAADI. The DNA of the CDR3 is TGCGCCAGCAGGGATCAGGGACACCCAAACACTGAAGCTTTCTTT. This codes for CASRDQGHPNTEAFF.

The table lists this clonotype with a count of one. The junction differs from germline at one of its ends, possibly a read error. The chain couples TRBV11-3 to TRBJ2-6; TRBD1 is a possible D gene (7 bases). The germline CDR1 and CDR2 sequences are SGHNT and YENEEA. This CDR3 is built from 15 residues. For the CDR3, the DNA is TGTGCCAGCAGCTTAGGACAGGGCGGGGCCAACGTCCTGACTTTT. It codes for CASSLGQGGANVLTF.

The table lists this clonotype with a few counts. The J gene is TRBJ2-5, the V gene TRBV12-3 or TRBV12-4, with 7 bases matching TRBD1. The CDR3 covers 16 residues. V was pared by 7 bases and J by 5 bases, with 16 bases of the junction left unmatched. The CDR3 protein is CASTDGKGQPWETQYF. The CDR3 nucleotides are TGTGCCAGCACCGACGGGAAGGGACAGCCCTGGGAGACCCAGTACTTC.

This clonotype was seen a few times. The chain has TRBV6-6 and TRBJ1-6; D is ambiguous. V lost 6 bases, J lost 4 bases, and 4 bases lay in between. The CDR3 sequence is 12 residues long. Per the germline V gene, CDR1 is MNHNY and CDR2 is SVGAGI (reference sequence). The CDR3 here is CASRMYNSPLHF. The CDR3, as DNA: TGTGCCAGCAGAATGTATAATTCACCCCTCCACTTT.

This clonotype was seen more than once but under ten times. This chain connects TRBV10-2 to TRBJ2-1; TRBD2 matches 12 bases. The CDR3 covers 14 residues. The germline CDR1 and CDR2 sequences are WSHSY and SAAADI. V shed 8 bases, J shed 9 bases, and the junction held 8 bases outside the gene matches. DNA of the CDR3: TGCGCCAGCCGTCCTAGCGGGGGGGCCGGTGAGCAGTTCTTC. Translated, it gives CASRPSGGAGEQFF.

This clonotype was seen only a few times. This chain links TRBV27 with TRBJ1-5; D call uncertain. CDR1 and CDR2 (germline): MNHEY, SMNVEV (reference sequence). The germline V and J ends were trimmed by 2 bases and 2 bases, with 13 bases remaining between them. The CDR3 sequence is 16 residues long. Here the CDR3 DNA reads TGTGCCAGCAGTTTAGCTGGGTTCAACGGCAATCAGCCCCAGCATTTT. Translation gives CASSLAGFNGNQPQHF.

The table lists this clonotype with many counts. For the CDR3, the DNA is TGTGCCAGTTGCTTGACAGGCTCTGGGGCCAACGTCCTGACTTTC. Protein sequence: CASCLTGSGANVLTF. The chain uses TRBV28 and TRBJ2-6; tentative D call: TRBD1 (6 bases). The V and J ends lost 9 bases and 0 bases respectively, with 12 bases between them. The CDR3 is made up of 15 amino acids. The germline gives CDR1 MDHEN, CDR2 SYDVKM.